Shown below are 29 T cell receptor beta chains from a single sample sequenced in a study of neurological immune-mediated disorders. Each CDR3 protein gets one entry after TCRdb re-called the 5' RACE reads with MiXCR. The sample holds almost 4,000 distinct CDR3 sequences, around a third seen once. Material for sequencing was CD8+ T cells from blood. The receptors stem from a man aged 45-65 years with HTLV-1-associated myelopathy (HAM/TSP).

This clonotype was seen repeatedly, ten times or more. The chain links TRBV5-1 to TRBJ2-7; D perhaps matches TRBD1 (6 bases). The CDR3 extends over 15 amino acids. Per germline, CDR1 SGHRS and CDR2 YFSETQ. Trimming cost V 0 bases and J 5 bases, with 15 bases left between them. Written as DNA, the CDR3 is TGCGCCAGCAGCTTGGTTGGCAGGGGATCCCACGAGCAGTACTTC. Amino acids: CASSLVGRGSHEQYF. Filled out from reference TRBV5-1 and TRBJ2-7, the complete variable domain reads KAGVTQTPRYLIKTRGQQVTLSCSPISGHRSVSWYQQTPGQGLQFLFEYFSETQRNKGNFPGRFSGRQFSNSRSEMNVSTLELGDSALYLCASSLVGRGSHEQYFGPGTRLTVT.

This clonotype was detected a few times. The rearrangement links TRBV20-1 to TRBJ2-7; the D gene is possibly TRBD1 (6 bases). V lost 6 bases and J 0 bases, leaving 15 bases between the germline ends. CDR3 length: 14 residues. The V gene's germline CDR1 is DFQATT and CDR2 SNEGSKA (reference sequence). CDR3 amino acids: CSASSWDISYEQYF. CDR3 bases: TGCAGTGCCAGTAGCTGGGACATCTCCTACGAGCAGTACTTC.

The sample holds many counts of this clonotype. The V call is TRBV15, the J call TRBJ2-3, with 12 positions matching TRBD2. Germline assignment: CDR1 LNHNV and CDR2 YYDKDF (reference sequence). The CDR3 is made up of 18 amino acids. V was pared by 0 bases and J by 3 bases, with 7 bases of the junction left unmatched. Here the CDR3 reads CATSRDGGTSGFTDTQYF. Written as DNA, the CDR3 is TGTGCCACCAGCAGAGATGGGGGGACTAGCGGGTTTACAGATACGCAGTATTTT.

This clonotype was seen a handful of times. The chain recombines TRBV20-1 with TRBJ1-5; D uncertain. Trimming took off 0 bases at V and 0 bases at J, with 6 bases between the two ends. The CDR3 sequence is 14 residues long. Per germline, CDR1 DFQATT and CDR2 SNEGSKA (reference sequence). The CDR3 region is CSARDGGSNQPQHF. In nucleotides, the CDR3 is TGCAGTGCTAGAGATGGTGGTAGCAATCAGCCCCAGCATTTT.

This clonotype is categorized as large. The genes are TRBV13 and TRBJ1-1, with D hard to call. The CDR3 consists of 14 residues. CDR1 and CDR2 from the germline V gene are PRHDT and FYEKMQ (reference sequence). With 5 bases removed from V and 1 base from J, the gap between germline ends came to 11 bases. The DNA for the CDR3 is TGTGCCAGCAGCAGTCCCCTCCGGAACACTGAAGCTTTCTTT. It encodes CASSSPLRNTEAFF.

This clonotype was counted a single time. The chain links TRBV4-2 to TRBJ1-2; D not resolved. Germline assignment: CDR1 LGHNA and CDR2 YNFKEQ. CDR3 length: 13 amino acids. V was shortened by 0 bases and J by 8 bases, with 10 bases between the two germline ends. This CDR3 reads CASSQDSGGGYTF. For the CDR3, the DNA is TGTGCCAGCAGCCAAGATTCAGGCGGCGGCTACACCTTC.

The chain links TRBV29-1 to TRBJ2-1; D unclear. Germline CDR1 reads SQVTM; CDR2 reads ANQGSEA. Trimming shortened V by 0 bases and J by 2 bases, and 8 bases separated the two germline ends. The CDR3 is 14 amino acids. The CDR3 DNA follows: TGCAGCGTTGAAGAAGCGAGGACCTACAATGAGCAGTTCTTC. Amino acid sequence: CSVEEARTYNEQFF.

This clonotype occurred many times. The CDR3 loop is CSARGTGNTEAFF. CDR3 bases: TGCAGTGCTAGAGGGACGGGGAACACTGAAGCTTTCTTT. The V and J genes are TRBV20-1 and TRBJ1-1; no clear D. The CDR3 sequence is 13 residues long. CDR1 DFQATT and CDR2 SNEGSKA come from the germline V gene (reference sequence). V gave up 1 base and J gave up 1 base, with 7 bases separating them.

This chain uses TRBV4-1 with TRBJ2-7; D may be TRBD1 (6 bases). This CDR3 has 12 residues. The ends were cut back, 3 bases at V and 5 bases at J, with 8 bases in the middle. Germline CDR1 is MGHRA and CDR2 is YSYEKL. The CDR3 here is CASSQGANEQYF. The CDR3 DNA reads TGCGCCAGCAGCCAGGGGGCGAACGAGCAGTACTTC.

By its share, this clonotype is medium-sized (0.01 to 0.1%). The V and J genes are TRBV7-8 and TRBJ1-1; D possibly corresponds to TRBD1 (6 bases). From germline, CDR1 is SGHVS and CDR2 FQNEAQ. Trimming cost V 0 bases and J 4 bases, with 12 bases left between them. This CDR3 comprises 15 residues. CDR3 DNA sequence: TGTGCCAGCAGCTTAGCGGAAGGGGGGGGCACTGAAGCTTTCTTT. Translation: CASSLAEGGGTEAFF.

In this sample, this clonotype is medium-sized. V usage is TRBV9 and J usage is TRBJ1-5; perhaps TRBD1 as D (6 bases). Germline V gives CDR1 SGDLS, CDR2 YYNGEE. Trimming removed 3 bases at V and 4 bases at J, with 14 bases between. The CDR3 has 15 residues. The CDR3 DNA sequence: TGTGCCAGCAGCGCCCAGGGGCATGAAAATCAGCCCCAGCATTTT. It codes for CASSAQGHENQPQHF.

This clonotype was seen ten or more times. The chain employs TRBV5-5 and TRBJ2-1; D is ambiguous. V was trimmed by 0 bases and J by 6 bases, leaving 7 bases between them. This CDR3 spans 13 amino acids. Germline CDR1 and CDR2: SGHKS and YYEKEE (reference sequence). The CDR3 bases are TGTGCCAGCAGCTTGGGCCCTACCAATGAGCAGTTCTTC. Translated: CASSLGPTNEQFF.

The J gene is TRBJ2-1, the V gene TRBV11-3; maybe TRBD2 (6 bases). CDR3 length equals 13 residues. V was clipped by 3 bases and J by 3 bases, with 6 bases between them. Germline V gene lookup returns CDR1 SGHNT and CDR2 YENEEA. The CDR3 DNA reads TGTGCCAGCAGCTTCGGGGGCTACAATGAGCAGTTCTTC. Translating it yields CASSFGGYNEQFF.

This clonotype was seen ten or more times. CDR3: CASSETPNTEAFF. DNA for the CDR3: TGTGCCAGCAGCGAGACGCCGAACACTGAAGCTTTCTTT. The genes are TRBV7-8 and TRBJ1-1; D not resolved. The CDR3 loop spans 13 amino acids. Germline V gene data show CDR1 as SGHVS and CDR2 as FQNEAQ. Between the trimmed V and J ends, which lost 5 bases and 1 base, there was a span of 8 bases.

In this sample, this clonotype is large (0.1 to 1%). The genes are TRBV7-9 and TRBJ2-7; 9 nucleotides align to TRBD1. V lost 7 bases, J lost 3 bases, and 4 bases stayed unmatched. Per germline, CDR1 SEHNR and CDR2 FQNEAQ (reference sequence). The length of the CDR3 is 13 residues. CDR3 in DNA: TGTGCCAGCAAAGAGGACAGGGGCTACGAGCAGTACTTC. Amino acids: CASKEDRGYEQYF.

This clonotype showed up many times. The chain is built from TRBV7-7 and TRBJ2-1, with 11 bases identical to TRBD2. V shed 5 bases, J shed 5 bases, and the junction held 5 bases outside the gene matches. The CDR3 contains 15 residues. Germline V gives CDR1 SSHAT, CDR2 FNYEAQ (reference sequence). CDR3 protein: CASSLLSGGDNEQFF. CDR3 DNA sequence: TGTGCCAGCAGCCTCCTTAGCGGGGGGGACAATGAGCAGTTCTTC.

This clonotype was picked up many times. This chain's CDR3 is CASSLGSWRDQETQYF. Written as DNA, the CDR3 is TGTGCCAGCAGCTTAGGAAGTTGGAGGGACCAAGAGACCCAGTACTTC. This chain joins TRBV7-6 and TRBJ2-5, with D tentatively TRBD2 (6 bases). CDR3 length equals 16 residues. CDR1 SGHVS and CDR2 FNYEAQ come from the germline V gene. V was shortened by 1 base and J by 0 bases, with 12 bases between the two germline ends.

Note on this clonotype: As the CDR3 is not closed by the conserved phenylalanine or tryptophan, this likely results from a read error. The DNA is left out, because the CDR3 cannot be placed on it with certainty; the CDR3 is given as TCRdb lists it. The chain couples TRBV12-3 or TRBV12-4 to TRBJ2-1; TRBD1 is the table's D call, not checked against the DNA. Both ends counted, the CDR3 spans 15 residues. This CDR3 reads CASSFLVTGVSEQLV.

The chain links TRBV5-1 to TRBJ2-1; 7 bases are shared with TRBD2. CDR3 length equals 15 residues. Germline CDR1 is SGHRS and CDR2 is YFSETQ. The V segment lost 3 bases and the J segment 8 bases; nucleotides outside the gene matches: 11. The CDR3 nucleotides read TGCGCCAGCAGCTGGGCGGGAGCAGTGGAAGATGAGCAGTTCTTC. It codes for CASSWAGAVEDEQFF.

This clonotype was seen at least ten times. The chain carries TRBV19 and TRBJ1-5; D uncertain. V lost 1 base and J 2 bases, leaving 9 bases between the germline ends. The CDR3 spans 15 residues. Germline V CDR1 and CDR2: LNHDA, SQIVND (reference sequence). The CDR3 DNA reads TGTGCCAGTAGTATAGGTCTCCGGGGCAATCAGCCCCAGCATTTT. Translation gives CASSIGLRGNQPQHF.

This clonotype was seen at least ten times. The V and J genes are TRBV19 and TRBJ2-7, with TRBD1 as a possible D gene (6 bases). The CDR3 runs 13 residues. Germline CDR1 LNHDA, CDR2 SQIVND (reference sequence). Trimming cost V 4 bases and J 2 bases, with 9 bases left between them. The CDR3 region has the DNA TGTGCCAGTAGTAAGGGGGACCCCTACGAGCAGTACTTC. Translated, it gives CASSKGDPYEQYF.

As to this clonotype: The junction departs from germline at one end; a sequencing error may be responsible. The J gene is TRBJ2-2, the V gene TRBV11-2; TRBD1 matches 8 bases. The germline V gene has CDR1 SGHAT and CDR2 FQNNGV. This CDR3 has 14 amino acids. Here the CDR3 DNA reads TGTGCCAGCATCTTAGAGCAGGGGGCCTGGGAGCTGTTTTTT. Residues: CASILEQGAWELFF.

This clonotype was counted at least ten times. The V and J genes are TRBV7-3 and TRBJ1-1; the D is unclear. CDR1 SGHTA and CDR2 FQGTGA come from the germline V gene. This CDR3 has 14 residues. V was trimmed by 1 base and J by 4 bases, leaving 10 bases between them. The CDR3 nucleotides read TGTGCCAGCAGCTTAAATCCGGAAACCACTGAAGCTTTCTTT. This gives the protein CASSLNPETTEAFF.

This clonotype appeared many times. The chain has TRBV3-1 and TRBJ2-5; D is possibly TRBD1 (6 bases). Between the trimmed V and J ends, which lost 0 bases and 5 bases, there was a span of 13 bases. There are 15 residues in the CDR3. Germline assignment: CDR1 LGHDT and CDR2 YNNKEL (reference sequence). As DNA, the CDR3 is TGTGCCAGCAGCCAAGACAGGGGTAGCCGGGAGACCCAGTACTTC. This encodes CASSQDRGSRETQYF.

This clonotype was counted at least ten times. CDR3 amino acids: CASSDEADRTVHGSPLHF. The CDR3 region has the DNA TGTGCCAGCAGTGACGAGGCGGACAGGACCGTCCACGGTTCACCCCTCCACTTT. The V gene is TRBV2, the J gene TRBJ1-6, with 7 positions matching TRBD1. Trimming cost V 3 bases and J 9 bases; bases outside gene matches: 17. CDR1 and CDR2 from the germline V gene are SNHLY and FYNNEI. The CDR3 consists of 18 residues.

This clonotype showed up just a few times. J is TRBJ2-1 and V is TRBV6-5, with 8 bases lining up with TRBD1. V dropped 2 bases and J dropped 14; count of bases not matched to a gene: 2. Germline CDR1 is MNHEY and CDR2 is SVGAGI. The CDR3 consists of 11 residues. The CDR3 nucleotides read TGTGCCAGCAGTTACCCGGGACAGGAGTTCTTC. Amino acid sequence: CASSYPGQEFF.

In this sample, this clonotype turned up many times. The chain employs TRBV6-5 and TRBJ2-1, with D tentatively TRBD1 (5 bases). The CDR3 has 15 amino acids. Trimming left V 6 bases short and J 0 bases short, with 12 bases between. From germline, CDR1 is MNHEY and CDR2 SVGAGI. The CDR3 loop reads CASRLTESSYNEQFF. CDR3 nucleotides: TGTGCCAGCAGGCTGACAGAGAGCTCCTACAATGAGCAGTTCTTC.

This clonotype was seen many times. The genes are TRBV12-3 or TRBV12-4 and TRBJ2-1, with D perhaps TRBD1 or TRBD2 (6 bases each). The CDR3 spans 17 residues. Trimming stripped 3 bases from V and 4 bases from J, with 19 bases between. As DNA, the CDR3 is TGTGCCAGCAGTTTGGGGGCTGTTCTGGCGGGGTACAATGAGCAGTTCTTC. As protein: CASSLGAVLAGYNEQFF.

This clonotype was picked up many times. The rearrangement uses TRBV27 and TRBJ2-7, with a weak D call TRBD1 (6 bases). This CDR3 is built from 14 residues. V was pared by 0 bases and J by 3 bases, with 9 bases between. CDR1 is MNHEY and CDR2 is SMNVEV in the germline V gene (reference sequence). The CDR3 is CASSLSPDSYEQYF. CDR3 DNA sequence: TGTGCCAGCAGTTTATCCCCGGACAGCTACGAGCAGTACTTC.